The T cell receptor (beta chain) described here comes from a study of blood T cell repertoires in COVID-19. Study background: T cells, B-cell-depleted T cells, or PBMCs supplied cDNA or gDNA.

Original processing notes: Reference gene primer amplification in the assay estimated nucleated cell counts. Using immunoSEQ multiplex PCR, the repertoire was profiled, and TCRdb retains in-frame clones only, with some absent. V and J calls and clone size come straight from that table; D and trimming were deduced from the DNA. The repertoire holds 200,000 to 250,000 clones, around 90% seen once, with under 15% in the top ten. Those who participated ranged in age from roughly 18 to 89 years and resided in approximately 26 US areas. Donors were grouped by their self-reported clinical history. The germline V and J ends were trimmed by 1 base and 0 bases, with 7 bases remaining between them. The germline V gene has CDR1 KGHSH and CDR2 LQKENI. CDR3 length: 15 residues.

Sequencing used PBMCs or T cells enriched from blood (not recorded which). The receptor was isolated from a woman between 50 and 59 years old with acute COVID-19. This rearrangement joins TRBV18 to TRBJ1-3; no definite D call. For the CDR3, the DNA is TGTGCCAGCTCACCACTACTAGACTCTGGAAACACCATATATTTT. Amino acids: CASSPLLDSGNTIYF. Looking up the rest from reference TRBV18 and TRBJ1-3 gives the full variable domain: NAGVMQNPRHLVRRRGQEARLRCSPMKGHSHVYWYRQLPEEGLKFMVYLQKENIIDESGMPKERFSAEFPKEGPSILRIQQVVRGDSAAYFCASSPLLDSGNTIYFGEGSWLTVV.